This passage covers 21 T cell receptor beta chains from one sample sequenced in a study of blood T cell repertoires in COVID-19. Measured with immunoSEQ multiplex PCR; TCRdb has only the in-frame clones, and not every one. The sample holds 150,000 to 200,000 clones, about 87% seen once. The sequenced sample consisted of peripheral blood. These receptors all come from a woman between 45 and 60 years old with acute or convalescent COVID-19.

This rearrangement joins TRBV15 to TRBJ2-3; 7 nucleotides match TRBD2. Per germline, CDR1 LNHNV and CDR2 YYDKDF (reference sequence). The CDR3 is 13 amino acids. V shed 6 bases, J shed 6 bases, and the junction held 6 bases outside the gene matches. The DNA for the CDR3 is TGTGCCACCAGGGCGGGAGTTCGGGATACGCAGTATTTT. It yields the protein CATRAGVRDTQYF.

This rearrangement joins TRBV25-1 to TRBJ1-2; the D is unclear. Germline V gives CDR1 MGHDK, CDR2 SYGVNS. The CDR3 is made up of 12 amino acids. V was trimmed by 4 bases and J by 5 bases, leaving 8 bases between them. Written as DNA, the CDR3 is TGTGCCAGCAGTGGAACTTGGTATGGCTACACCTTC. It codes for CASSGTWYGYTF.

The rearrangement joins TRBV6-6 to TRBJ2-7, with TRBD2 matching 9 bases. Germline V CDR1 and CDR2: MNHNY, SVGAGI (reference sequence). V trimming: 6 bases; J trimming: 2 bases; junction bases outside the gene matches: 8. The CDR3 is 15 amino acids. The CDR3 sequence is CASRATSGLTYEQYF. CDR3 in DNA: TGTGCCAGCAGGGCGACTAGCGGACTAACCTACGAGCAGTACTTC.

The chain couples TRBV29-1 to TRBJ2-1, with D possibly matching TRBD2 (5 bases). Trimming removed 5 bases from V and 5 bases from J, with 13 bases in between. The CDR3 sequence is 13 residues long. The germline gives CDR1 SQVTM, CDR2 ANQGSEA. The CDR3 DNA sequence: TGCAGCGTTCGGGATTTCAAGGACAATGAGCAGTTCTTC. Amino acid sequence: CSVRDFKDNEQFF.

The V gene is TRBV5-4, the J gene TRBJ1-3; maybe TRBD1 (5 bases). CDR1 and CDR2 from the germline V gene are SGHNT and YYREEE (reference sequence). This CDR3 comprises 16 residues. V dropped 6 bases and J dropped 4 bases, with 20 bases sitting between them. CDR3 nucleotide sequence: TGTGCCAGCACTACGGACCGGGGGAAAGCGGGAAACACCATATATTTT. It translates to CASTTDRGKAGNTIYF.

This clone was detected a few times. V usage is TRBV5-4 and J usage is TRBJ1-2; 7 nucleotides agree with TRBD1. V dropped 3 bases and J dropped 4; count of bases not matched to a gene: 6. This CDR3 is 14 amino acids long. CDR1 is SGHNT and CDR2 is YYREEE in the germline V gene (reference sequence). The CDR3 DNA follows: TGTGCCAGCAGCTCAGGGCAGGGGGTCTATGGCTACACCTTC. Protein product: CASSSGQGVYGYTF.

The V and J genes are TRBV19 and TRBJ1-4; D unresolved. Germline CDR1 LNHDA, CDR2 SQIVND (reference sequence). The CDR3 is made up of 15 amino acids. Deletions cut 0 bases from V and 6 bases from J, with 11 bases between. As DNA, the CDR3 is TGTGCCAGTAGTATAGACAGCCGAGGCTATGAAAAACTGTTTTTT. Amino acids: CASSIDSRGYEKLFF.

The chain links TRBV7-7 to TRBJ2-1, with 10 positions matching TRBD2. The J segment lost 7 bases and the V segment lost 1 base, leaving 1 base of the junction unmatched. The CDR3 runs to 14 residues. Germline lookup yields CDR1 SSHAT and CDR2 FNYEAQ (reference sequence). CDR3 nucleotides: TGTGCCAGCAGCTTAGAAGCGGGAGGGAATGAGCAGTTCTTC. Its protein product is CASSLEAGGNEQFF.

This chain joins TRBV5-8 and TRBJ1-1; D is uncertain. The CDR3 covers 17 residues. CDR1 and CDR2 (germline): SGHTS, YDEGEE. With 4 bases removed from V and 1 base from J, the gap between germline ends came to 20 bases. In DNA form, the CDR3 reads TGTGCCAGCAGCGTCCAGCCGTCTACGGGTTGGAACACTGAAGCTTTCTTT. This encodes CASSVQPSTGWNTEAFF.

This chain connects TRBV4-3 to TRBJ2-3, with 7 bases matching TRBD2. With V trimmed by 2 bases and J by 4 bases, 3 bases remained unmatched. The CDR3 has 14 amino acids. In germline, CDR1 is LGHNA, CDR2 YSLEER. The CDR3 DNA reads TGCGCCAGCAGCCAATCGGCGGGAGCAGATACGCAGTATTTT. It encodes CASSQSAGADTQYF.

The chain employs TRBV11-2 and TRBJ2-5; possibly TRBD2 for D (5 bases). CDR3 length equals 14 residues. Deletions cut 5 bases from V and 1 base from J, with 11 bases between. Germline lookup yields CDR1 SGHAT and CDR2 FQNNGV. The CDR3 spells CASSPRAGQETQYF. CDR3 nucleotide sequence: TGTGCCAGCAGCCCGAGGGCCGGCCAAGAGACCCAGTACTTC.

The chain recombines TRBV3-1 (or the pseudogene TRBV3-2) with TRBJ1-2; D might be TRBD1 (5 bases). Germline V gene data show CDR1 as LGHDT and CDR2 as YNNKEL (reference sequence). There are 14 residues in the CDR3. The V gene lost 0 bases and the J gene lost 4 bases, with 9 bases spanning the gap. The CDR3 bases are TGTGCCAGCAGCCAAGATGCTGGGGCCTATGGCTACACCTTC. Translated: CASSQDAGAYGYTF.

This rearrangement joins TRBV27 to TRBJ2-3, with D hard to call. Trimming took 3 bases from V and 4 from J, leaving 2 bases between them. The germline CDR1 and CDR2 sequences are MNHEY and SMNVEV (reference sequence). This CDR3 spans 11 amino acids. CDR3 DNA sequence: TGTGCCAGCAGTTTCGCAGATACGCAGTATTTT. Its protein is CASSFADTQYF.

The rearrangement uses TRBV3-1 (or the pseudogene TRBV3-2) and TRBJ1-5, with 11 bases matching TRBD1. The CDR3 is 21 residues long. Unmatched junction bases numbered 22, after V lost 0 bases and J lost 9 bases. Germline values: CDR1 LGHDT, CDR2 YNNKEL (reference sequence). This CDR3 reads CASSQDWWDRGSMLAESPQHF. In DNA form, the CDR3 reads TGTGCCAGCAGCCAAGATTGGTGGGACAGGGGGAGCATGTTGGCGGAATCGCCCCAGCATTTT.

The chain joins TRBV4-3 to TRBJ2-7; TRBD2 matches at 8 bases. The CDR3 sequence is 14 residues long. The J segment lost 6 bases and the V segment lost 4 bases, leaving 8 bases of the junction unmatched. The V gene's germline CDR1 is LGHNA and CDR2 YSLEER. The CDR3 DNA follows: TGCGCCAGCAGCCCCGGTAGCGGGAACTCCGAGCAGTACTTC. Amino acid sequence: CASSPGSGNSEQYF.

As to this clone: The same CDR3 also results from other DNA sequences found in this sample. CDR3 sequence: CASRQGYQPQHF. CDR3 sequence (DNA): TGTGCCAGCCGACAGGGATACCAGCCCCAGCATTTT. The gene calls are TRBV19 and TRBJ1-5; TRBD1 aligns across 7 bases. From germline, CDR1 is LNHDA and CDR2 SQIVND (reference sequence). CDR3 length equals 12 residues. Trimming cost V 9 bases and J 7 bases; bases outside gene matches: 6.

The chain recombines TRBV7-7 with TRBJ2-1, with D perhaps matching TRBD2 (5 bases). V was shortened by 5 bases and J by 6 bases, with 20 bases between the two germline ends. CDR1 is SSHAT and CDR2 is FNYEAQ in the germline V gene (reference sequence). This CDR3 comprises 16 residues. This chain's CDR3 is CASSRELAPSPNEQFF. DNA for the CDR3: TGTGCCAGCAGCCGGGAACTGGCGCCGTCACCCAATGAGCAGTTCTTC.

The CDR3 region is CASSPGIIGSPLHF. As DNA, the CDR3 is TGTGCCAGTAGTCCCGGGATTATAGGTTCACCCCTCCACTTT. This chain links TRBV19 with TRBJ1-6; D is unclear. V lost 5 bases, J lost 9 bases, and 14 bases lay in between. CDR3 length equals 14 residues. The germline V gene encodes CDR1 LNHDA and CDR2 SQIVND (reference sequence). Full variable domain (remainder filled in from reference TRBV19 and TRBJ1-6): DGGITQSPKYLFRKEGQNVTLSCEQNLNHDAMYWYRQDPGQGLRLIYYSQIVNDFQKGDIAEGYSVSREKKESFPLTVTSAQKNPTAFYLCASSPGIIGSPLHFGNGTRLTVT.

V usage is TRBV6-5 and J usage is TRBJ1-2; TRBD1 might be the D (6 bases). V was pared by 1 base and J by 4 bases, with 16 bases between. Germline CDR1 reads MNHEY; CDR2 reads SVGAGI. The CDR3 totals 16 residues. The CDR3 spells CASSYLVGGGLYGYTF. The CDR3, as DNA: TGTGCCAGCAGTTACTTGGTTGGGGGGGGGCTCTATGGCTACACCTTC.

The count of this clone is one. V and J are TRBV24-1 and TRBJ2-2, with 12 bases aligning to TRBD2. The CDR3 runs 15 residues. The J segment lost 4 bases and the V segment lost 9 bases, leaving 5 bases of the junction unmatched. Per the germline V gene, CDR1 is KGHDR and CDR2 is SFDVKD. This CDR3 is CATRASGGATGELFF. The CDR3 DNA sequence: TGTGCCACCCGGGCTAGCGGGGGGGCCACCGGGGAGCTGTTTTTT.

The gene calls are TRBV7-9 and TRBJ1-4; no firm D call. There are 15 residues in the CDR3. V was shortened by 5 bases and J by 6 bases, with 16 bases between the two germline ends. Germline V gene data show CDR1 as SEHNR and CDR2 as FQNEAQ (reference sequence). The CDR3 loop is CASSREHPLDEKLFF. For the CDR3, the DNA is TGTGCCAGCAGCCGAGAGCATCCTCTGGATGAAAAACTGTTTTTT. The complete variable domain, with remaining parts taken from reference TRBV7-9 and TRBJ1-4, reads DTGVSQNPRHKITKRGQNVTFRCDPISEHNRLYWYRQTLGQGPEFLTYFQNEAQLEKSRLLSDRFSAERPKGSFSTLEIQRTEQGDSAMYLCASSREHPLDEKLFFGSGTQLSVL.